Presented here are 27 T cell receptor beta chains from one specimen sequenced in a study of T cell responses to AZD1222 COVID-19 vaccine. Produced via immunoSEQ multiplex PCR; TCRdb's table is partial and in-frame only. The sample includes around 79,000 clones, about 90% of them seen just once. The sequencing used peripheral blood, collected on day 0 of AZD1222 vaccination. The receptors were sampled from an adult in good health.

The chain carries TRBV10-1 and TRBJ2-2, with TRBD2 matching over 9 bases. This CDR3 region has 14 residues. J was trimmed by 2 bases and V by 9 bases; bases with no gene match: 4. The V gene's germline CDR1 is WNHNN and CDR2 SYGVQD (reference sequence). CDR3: CARPGLANTGELFF. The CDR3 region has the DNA TGCGCCAGACCGGGACTAGCCAACACCGGGGAGCTGTTTTTT.

CDR3 region: CASSMTGTGPYEQYF. CDR3 coding DNA: TGTGCCAGTAGTATGACCGGGACAGGACCCTACGAGCAGTACTTC. This chain joins TRBV19 and TRBJ2-7; 8 bases align to TRBD1. The CDR3 is made up of 15 amino acids. Trimming removed 3 bases from V and 2 bases from J; junction bases left unmatched: 6. Germline V gives CDR1 LNHDA, CDR2 SQIVND (reference sequence).

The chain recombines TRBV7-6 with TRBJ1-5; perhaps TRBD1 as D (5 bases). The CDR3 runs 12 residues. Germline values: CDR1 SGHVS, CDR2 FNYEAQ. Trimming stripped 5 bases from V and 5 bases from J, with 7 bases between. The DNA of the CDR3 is TGTGCCAGCAGCCAAGGGGATCAGCCCCAGCATTTT. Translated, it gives CASSQGDQPQHF.

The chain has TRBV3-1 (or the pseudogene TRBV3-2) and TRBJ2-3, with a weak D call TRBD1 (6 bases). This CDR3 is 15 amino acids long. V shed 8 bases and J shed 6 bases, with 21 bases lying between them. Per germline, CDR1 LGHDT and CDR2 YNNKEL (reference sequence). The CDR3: CASDNGGRGTDTQYF. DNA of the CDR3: TGTGCCAGCGATAATGGGGGCAGGGGTACGGATACGCAGTATTTT.

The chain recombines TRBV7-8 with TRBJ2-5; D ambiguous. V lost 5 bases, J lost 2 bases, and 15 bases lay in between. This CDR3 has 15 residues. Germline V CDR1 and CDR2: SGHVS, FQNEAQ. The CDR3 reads CASSRRLGTQETQYF. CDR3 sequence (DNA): TGTGCCAGCAGCCGCCGACTGGGAACTCAAGAGACCCAGTACTTC.

CDR3 nucleotides: TGTGCCAGCAGTTACTCCCAGGGGGCGGGCAATCAGCCCCAGCATTTT. Encoded protein: CASSYSQGAGNQPQHF. The rearrangement joins TRBV6-2 or TRBV6-3 to TRBJ1-5, with 8 positions matching TRBD1. CDR1 is MNHEY and CDR2 is SVGEGT in the germline V gene. Germline trimming cut 0 bases from V and 2 bases from J; bases unmatched to any gene: 3. CDR3 length: 16 residues.

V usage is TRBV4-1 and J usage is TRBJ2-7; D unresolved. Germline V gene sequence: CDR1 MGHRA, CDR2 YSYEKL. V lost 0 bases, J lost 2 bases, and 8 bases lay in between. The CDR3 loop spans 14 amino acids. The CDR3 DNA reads TGCGCCAGCAGCCAAGATCCACATACCTACGAGCAGTACTTC. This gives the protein CASSQDPHTYEQYF.

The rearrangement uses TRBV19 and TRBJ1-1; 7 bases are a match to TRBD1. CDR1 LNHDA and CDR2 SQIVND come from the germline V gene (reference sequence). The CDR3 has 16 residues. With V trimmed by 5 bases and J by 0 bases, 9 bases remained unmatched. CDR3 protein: CASSRQAGGLNTEAFF. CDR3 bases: TGTGCCAGTAGTCGCCAGGCAGGGGGTTTGAACACTGAAGCTTTCTTT.

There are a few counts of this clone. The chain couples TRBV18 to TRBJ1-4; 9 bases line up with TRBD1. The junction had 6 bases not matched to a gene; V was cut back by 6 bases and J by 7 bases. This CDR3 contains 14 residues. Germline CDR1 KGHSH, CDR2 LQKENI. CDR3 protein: CASSPGQGREKLFF. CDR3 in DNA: TGTGCCAGCTCGCCGGGACAGGGACGTGAAAAACTGTTTTTT. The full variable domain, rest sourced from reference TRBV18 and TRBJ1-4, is NAGVMQNPRHLVRRRGQEARLRCSPMKGHSHVYWYRQLPEEGLKFMVYLQKENIIDESGMPKERFSAEFPKEGPSILRIQQVVRGDSAAYFCASSPGQGREKLFFGSGTQLSVL.

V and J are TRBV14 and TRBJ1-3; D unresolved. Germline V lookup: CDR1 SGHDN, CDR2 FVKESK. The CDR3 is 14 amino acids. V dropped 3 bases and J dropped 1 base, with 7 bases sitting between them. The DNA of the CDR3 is TGTGCCAGCAGCCACCCTGTTTCTGGAAACACCATATATTTT. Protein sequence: CASSHPVSGNTIYF.

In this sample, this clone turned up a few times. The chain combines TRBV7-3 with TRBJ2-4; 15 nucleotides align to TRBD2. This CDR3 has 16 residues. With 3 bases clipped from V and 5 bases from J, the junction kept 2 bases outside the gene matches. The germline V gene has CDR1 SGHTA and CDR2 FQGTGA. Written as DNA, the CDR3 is TGTGCCAGCAGCTTGGGACTAGCGGGAGGTCAAAACATTCAGTACTTC. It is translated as CASSLGLAGGQNIQYF. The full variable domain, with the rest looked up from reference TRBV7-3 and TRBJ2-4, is GAGVSQTPSNKVTEKGKYVELRCDPISGHTALYWYRQSLGQGPEFLIYFQGTGAADDSGLPNDRFFAVRPEGSVSTLKIQRTERGDSAVYLCASSLGLAGGQNIQYFGAGTRLSVL.

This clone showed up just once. The CDR3 loop reads CAISGTGGEETQYF. CDR3 sequence (DNA): TGTGCCATAAGCGGGACAGGGGGGGAAGAGACCCAGTACTTC. The chain is built from TRBV10-3 and TRBJ2-5, with 11 bases fitting TRBD1. Germline V lookup: CDR1 ENHRY, CDR2 SYGVKD. V gave up 9 bases and J gave up 3 bases; unmatched junction bases: 6. The CDR3 is made up of 14 amino acids.

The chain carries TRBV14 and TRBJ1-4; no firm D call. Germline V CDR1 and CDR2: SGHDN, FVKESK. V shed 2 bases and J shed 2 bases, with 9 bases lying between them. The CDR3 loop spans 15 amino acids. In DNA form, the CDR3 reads TGTGCCAGCAGCCAATTGGGAACGACTAATGAAAAACTGTTTTTT. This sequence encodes CASSQLGTTNEKLFF.

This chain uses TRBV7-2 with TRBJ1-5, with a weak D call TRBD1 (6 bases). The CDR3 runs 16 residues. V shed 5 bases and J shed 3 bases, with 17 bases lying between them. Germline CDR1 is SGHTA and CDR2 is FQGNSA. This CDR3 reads CASSRGPTGLNQPQHF. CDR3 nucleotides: TGTGCCAGCAGCAGAGGGCCGACAGGCCTCAATCAGCCCCAGCATTTT. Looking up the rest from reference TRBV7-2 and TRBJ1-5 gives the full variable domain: GAGVSQSPSNKVTEKGKDVELRCDPISGHTALYWYRQSLGQGLEFLIYFQGNSAPDKSGLPSDRFSAERTGGSVSTLTIQRTQQEDSAVYLCASSRGPTGLNQPQHFGDGTRLSIL.

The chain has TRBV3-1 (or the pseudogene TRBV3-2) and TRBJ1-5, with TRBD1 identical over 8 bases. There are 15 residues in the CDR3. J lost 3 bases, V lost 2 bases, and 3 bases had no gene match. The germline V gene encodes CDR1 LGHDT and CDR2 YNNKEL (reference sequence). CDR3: CASSQRTGFNQPQHF. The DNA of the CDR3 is TGTGCCAGCAGCCAAAGGACAGGGTTCAATCAGCCCCAGCATTTT.

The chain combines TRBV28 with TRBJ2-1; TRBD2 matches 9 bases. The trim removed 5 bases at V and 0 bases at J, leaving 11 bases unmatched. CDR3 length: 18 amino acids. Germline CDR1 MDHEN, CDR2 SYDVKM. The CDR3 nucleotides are TGTGCCAGCAGTGTCTGGACTAGCGAGAGGAGCTCCTACAATGAGCAGTTCTTC. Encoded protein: CASSVWTSERSSYNEQFF.

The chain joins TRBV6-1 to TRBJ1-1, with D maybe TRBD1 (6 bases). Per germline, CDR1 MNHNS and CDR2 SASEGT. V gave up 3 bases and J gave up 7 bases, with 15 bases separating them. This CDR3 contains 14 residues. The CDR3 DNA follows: TGTGCCAGCAGTGACGGCAGGGGATACCATGAAGCTTTCTTT. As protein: CASSDGRGYHEAFF.

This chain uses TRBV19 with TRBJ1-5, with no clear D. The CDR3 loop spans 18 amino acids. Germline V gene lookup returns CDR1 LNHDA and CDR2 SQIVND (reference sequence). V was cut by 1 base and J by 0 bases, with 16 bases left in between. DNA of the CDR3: TGTGCCAGTAGTATAGTGGTAGAGGCAACTTATAGCAATCAGCCCCAGCATTTT. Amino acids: CASSIVVEATYSNQPQHF. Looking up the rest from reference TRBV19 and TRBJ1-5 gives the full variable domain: DGGITQSPKYLFRKEGQNVTLSCEQNLNHDAMYWYRQDPGQGLRLIYYSQIVNDFQKGDIAEGYSVSREKKESFPLTVTSAQKNPTAFYLCASSIVVEATYSNQPQHFGDGTRLSIL.

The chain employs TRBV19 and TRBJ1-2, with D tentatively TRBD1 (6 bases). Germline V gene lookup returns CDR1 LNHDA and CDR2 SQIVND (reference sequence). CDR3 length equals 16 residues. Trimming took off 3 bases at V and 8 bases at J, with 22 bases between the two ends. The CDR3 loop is CASSMARRQDGKGYTF. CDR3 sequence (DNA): TGTGCCAGTAGTATGGCTCGACGACAGGACGGTAAGGGCTACACCTTC.

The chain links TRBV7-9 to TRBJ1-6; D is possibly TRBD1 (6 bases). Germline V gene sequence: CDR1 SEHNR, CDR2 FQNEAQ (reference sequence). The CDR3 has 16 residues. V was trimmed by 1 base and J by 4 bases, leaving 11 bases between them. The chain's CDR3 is CASSLEGVRYNSPLHF. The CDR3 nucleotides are TGTGCCAGCAGCTTAGAGGGGGTGAGGTATAATTCACCCCTCCACTTT.

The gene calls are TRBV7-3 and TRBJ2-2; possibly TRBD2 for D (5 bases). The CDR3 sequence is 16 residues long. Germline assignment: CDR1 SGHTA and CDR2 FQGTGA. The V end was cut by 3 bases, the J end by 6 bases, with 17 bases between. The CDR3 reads CASSFSLALGSGELFF. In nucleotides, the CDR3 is TGTGCCAGCAGCTTTTCCCTAGCCCTTGGGTCCGGGGAGCTGTTTTTT.

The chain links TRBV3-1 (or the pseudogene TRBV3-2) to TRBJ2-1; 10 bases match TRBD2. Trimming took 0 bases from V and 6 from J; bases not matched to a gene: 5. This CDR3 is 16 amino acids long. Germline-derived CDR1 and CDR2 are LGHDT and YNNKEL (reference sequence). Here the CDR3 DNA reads TGTGCCAGCAGCCAAGATTACAGCGGGGGGGTCAATGAGCAGTTCTTC. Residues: CASSQDYSGGVNEQFF.

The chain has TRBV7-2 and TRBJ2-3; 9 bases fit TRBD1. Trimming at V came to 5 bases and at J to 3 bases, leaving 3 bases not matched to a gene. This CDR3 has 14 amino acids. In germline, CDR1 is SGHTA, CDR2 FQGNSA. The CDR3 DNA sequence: TGTGCCAGCAGCGTAGGACAGGGGACAGATACGCAGTATTTT. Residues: CASSVGQGTDTQYF.

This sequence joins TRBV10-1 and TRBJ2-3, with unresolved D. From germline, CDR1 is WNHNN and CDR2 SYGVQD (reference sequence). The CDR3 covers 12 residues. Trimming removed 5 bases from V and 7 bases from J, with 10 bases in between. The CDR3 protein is CASSTLTNTQYF. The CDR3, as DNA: TGCGCCAGCAGTACCCTCACGAATACGCAGTATTTT.

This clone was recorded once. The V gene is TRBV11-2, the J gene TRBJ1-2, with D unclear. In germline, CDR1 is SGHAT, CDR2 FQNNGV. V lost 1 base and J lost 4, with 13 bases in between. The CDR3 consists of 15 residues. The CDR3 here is CASSLGIQARYGYTF. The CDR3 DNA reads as TGTGCCAGCAGCTTAGGTATCCAGGCCCGCTATGGCTACACCTTC.

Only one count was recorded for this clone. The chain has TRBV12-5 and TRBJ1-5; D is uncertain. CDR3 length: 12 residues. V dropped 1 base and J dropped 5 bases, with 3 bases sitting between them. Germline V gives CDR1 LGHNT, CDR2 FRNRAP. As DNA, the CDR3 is TGTGCTAGTGGTTTGGGCGATCAGCCCCAGCATTTT. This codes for CASGLGDQPQHF.

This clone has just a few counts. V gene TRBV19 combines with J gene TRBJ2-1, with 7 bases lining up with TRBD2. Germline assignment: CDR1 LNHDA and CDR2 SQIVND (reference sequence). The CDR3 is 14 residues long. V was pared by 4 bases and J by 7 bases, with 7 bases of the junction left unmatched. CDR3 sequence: CASSKNGRSNEQFF. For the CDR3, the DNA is TGTGCCAGTAGTAAAAACGGGAGGAGTAATGAGCAGTTCTTC.